These T cell receptor beta chains were read from a single sample in a study of memory CD4+ T cells and cytomegalovirus serostatus. Assay used: immunoSEQ multiplex PCR; TCRdb lists only in-frame clones, some missing. The sample has fewer than 50,000 clones, roughly 78% seen once; the top ten hold approximately 5.7%. Material: memory CD4+ T cells from blood. The receptors were sampled from an adult in good health and CMV-seropositive. CDR3s include the opening cysteine and the closing phenylalanine or tryptophan. A D gene is named only where the DNA matches it firmly. Clone sizes are given selectively: once, few, many, or a class where the clone is expanded.

clone_size: .
d_call: TRBD2
v_call: TRBV7-9
j_call: TRBJ2-3
cdr3_length: 14
cdr3_aa: CASSSGGSTDTQYF
cdr3_nt: TGTGCCAGCAGCTCGGGGGGTAGCACAGATACGCAGTATTTT

clone_size: few
d_call: .
v_call: TRBV14
j_call: TRBJ1-1
cdr3_length: 14
cdr3_aa: CASSHRARNTEAFF
cdr3_nt: TGTGCCAGCAGCCACAGGGCACGGAACACTGAAGCTTTCTTT

clone_size: .
d_call: TRBD1
v_call: TRBV4-2
j_call: TRBJ1-2
cdr3_length: 15
cdr3_aa: CASSHPGQDNYGYTF
cdr3_nt: TGTGCCAGCAGCCATCCTGGACAGGACAACTATGGCTACACCTTC

clone_size: once
d_call: TRBD1
v_call: TRBV9
j_call: TRBJ1-1
cdr3_length: 15
cdr3_aa: CASSAGGVPNTEAFF
cdr3_nt: TGTGCCAGCAGCGCAGGGGGGGTTCCCAACACTGAAGCTTTCTTT

clone_size: once
d_call: TRBD1
v_call: TRBV6-5
j_call: TRBJ1-2
cdr3_length: 15
cdr3_aa: CASRVVGQGLYGYTF
cdr3_nt: TGTGCCAGCCGTGTTGTGGGACAGGGTCTTTATGGCTACACCTTC

clone_size: once
d_call: .
v_call: TRBV28
j_call: TRBJ1-1
cdr3_length: 14
cdr3_aa: CASSAPGSRPEAFF
cdr3_nt: TGTGCCAGCAGCGCGCCAGGATCGCGGCCTGAAGCTTTCTTT

clone_size: .
d_call: TRBD2
v_call: TRBV11-3
j_call: TRBJ2-2
cdr3_length: 16
cdr3_aa: CASSLGGRRSTGELFF
cdr3_nt: TGTGCCAGCAGCTTAGGCGGGAGGAGAAGCACCGGGGAGCTGTTTTTT

clone_size: .
d_call: .
v_call: TRBV11-3
j_call: TRBJ2-2
cdr3_length: 14
cdr3_aa: CASSLGGGTGELFF
cdr3_nt: TGTGCCAGCAGCCTAGGGGGTGGCACCGGGGAGCTGTTTTTT

clone_size: .
d_call: .
v_call: TRBV7-3
j_call: TRBJ2-7
cdr3_length: 15
cdr3_aa: CASSLTPQGPYEQYF
cdr3_nt: TGTGCCAGCAGCTTAACCCCTCAGGGACCCTACGAGCAGTACTTC

clone_size: .
d_call: TRBD2
v_call: TRBV5-1
j_call: TRBJ2-5
cdr3_length: 17
cdr3_aa: CASSTWTSGRAYETQYF
cdr3_nt: TGCGCCAGCAGCACGTGGACTAGCGGGAGAGCGTATGAGACCCAGTACTTC

clone_size: .
d_call: .
v_call: TRBV28
j_call: TRBJ2-7
cdr3_length: 12
cdr3_aa: CASSPYTYEQYF
cdr3_nt: TGTGCCAGCAGTCCGTATACCTACGAGCAGTACTTC

clone_size: .
d_call: .
v_call: TRBV21-1
j_call: TRBJ1-5
cdr3_length: 15
cdr3_aa: CASSKALPDNQPQHF
cdr3_nt: TGTGCCAGCAGCAAAGCGCTACCAGACAATCAGCCCCAGCATTTT

clone_size: .
d_call: TRBD1
v_call: TRBV28
j_call: TRBJ2-5
cdr3_length: 20
cdr3_aa: CASSLWKMLQGQGQQETQYF
cdr3_nt: TGTGCCAGCAGTTTATGGAAGATGCTTCAAGGACAGGGCCAACAAGAGACCCAGTACTTC

clone_size: .
d_call: .
v_call: TRBV27
j_call: TRBJ2-6
cdr3_length: 18
cdr3_aa: CASSSLGHTTSGANVLTF
cdr3_nt: TGTGCCAGCAGTTCCCTAGGCCATACAACTTCTGGGGCCAACGTCCTGACTTTC

clone_size: .
d_call: .
v_call: TRBV7-6
j_call: TRBJ1-5
cdr3_length: 15
cdr3_aa: CASSPGSWSNQPQHF
cdr3_nt: TGTGCCAGCAGTCCTGGCTCGTGGAGCAATCAGCCCCAGCATTTT

clone_size: few
d_call: .
v_call: TRBV28
j_call: TRBJ2-1
cdr3_length: 13
cdr3_aa: CASSLGQINEQFF
cdr3_nt: TGTGCCAGCAGTTTGGGCCAAATCAATGAGCAGTTCTTC

clone_size: .
d_call: TRBD2
v_call: TRBV7-2
j_call: TRBJ2-5
cdr3_length: 16
cdr3_aa: CASSLGLAGTQETQYF
cdr3_nt: TGTGCCAGCAGCTTGGGACTAGCGGGGACCCAAGAGACCCAGTACTTC

clone_size: .
d_call: .
v_call: TRBV20-1
j_call: TRBJ2-3
cdr3_length: 11
cdr3_aa: CSASDYRTQYF
cdr3_nt: TGCAGTGCTAGTGATTATCGTACGCAGTATTTT

clone_size: .
d_call: TRBD2
v_call: TRBV5-4
j_call: TRBJ2-5
cdr3_length: 14
cdr3_aa: CASSLGLAQETQYF
cdr3_nt: TGTGCCAGCAGCTTGGGACTAGCTCAAGAGACCCAGTACTTC

clone_size: .
d_call: .
v_call: TRBV6-9
j_call: TRBJ1-5
cdr3_length: 15
cdr3_aa: CASSYSGGRNQPQHF
cdr3_nt: TGTGCCAGCAGTTATTCGGGGGGTCGCAATCAGCCCCAGCATTTT

clone_size: .
d_call: TRBD1
v_call: TRBV5-1
j_call: TRBJ2-7
cdr3_length: 12
cdr3_aa: CASSWTGAEQYF
cdr3_nt: TGCGCCAGCAGCTGGACAGGGGCCGAGCAGTACTTC

clone_size: .
d_call: .
v_call: TRBV27
j_call: TRBJ2-3
cdr3_length: 11
cdr3_aa: CASSLGDTQYF
cdr3_nt: TGTGCCAGCAGTTTAGGAGATACGCAGTATTTT

clone_size: .
d_call: TRBD1
v_call: TRBV18
j_call: TRBJ1-3
cdr3_length: 16
cdr3_aa: CASSYDRAISGNTIYF
cdr3_nt: TGTGCCAGCTCTTATGACAGGGCCATCTCTGGAAACACCATATATTTT

clone_size: .
d_call: TRBD2
v_call: TRBV11-1
j_call: TRBJ2-7
cdr3_length: 14
cdr3_aa: CASSPPGLVNEQYF
cdr3_nt: TGTGCCAGCAGCCCCCCGGGACTAGTGAACGAGCAGTACTTC

clone_size: .
d_call: .
v_call: TRBV4-2
j_call: TRBJ1-4
cdr3_length: 16
cdr3_aa: CASSLRTVLTNEKLFF
cdr3_nt: TGTGCCAGCAGCCTTAGGACAGTCCTAACTAATGAAAAACTGTTTTTT

clone_size: .
d_call: .
v_call: TRBV7-2
j_call: TRBJ1-1
cdr3_length: 13
cdr3_aa: CASSLDRNTEAFF
cdr3_nt: TGTGCCAGCAGCTTAGACAGGAACACTGAAGCTTTCTTT

clone_size: .
d_call: .
v_call: TRBV5-6
j_call: TRBJ2-2
cdr3_length: 16
cdr3_aa: CASSWGPGTNTGELFF
cdr3_nt: TGTGCCAGCAGCTGGGGGCCGGGAACGAACACCGGGGAGCTGTTTTTT

clone_size: .
d_call: .
v_call: TRBV29-1
j_call: TRBJ1-1
cdr3_length: 12
cdr3_aa: CSVSLQGPRAFF
cdr3_nt: TGCAGCGTTTCATTACAGGGCCCGAGGGCTTTCTTT

clone_size: .
d_call: TRBD1
v_call: TRBV11-2
j_call: TRBJ2-7
cdr3_length: 14
cdr3_aa: CASSPRTGVYEQYF
cdr3_nt: TGTGCCAGCAGCCCACGGACAGGGGTCTACGAGCAGTACTTC

clone_size: .
d_call: TRBD2
v_call: TRBV11-2
j_call: TRBJ2-1
cdr3_length: 19
cdr3_aa: CASSLGIAGAIQSYNEQFF
cdr3_nt: TGTGCCAGCAGCTTAGGGATAGCGGGGGCCATCCAATCCTACAATGAGCAGTTCTTC

clone_size: few
d_call: .
v_call: TRBV5-4
j_call: TRBJ2-7
cdr3_length: 13
cdr3_aa: CASSLPTMKEQYF
cdr3_nt: TGTGCCAGCAGCTTGCCTACTATGAAAGAGCAGTACTTC

clone_size: few
d_call: .
v_call: TRBV7-2
j_call: TRBJ2-2
cdr3_length: 11
cdr3_aa: CASTNTGELFF
cdr3_nt: TGTGCCAGCACCAACACCGGGGAGCTGTTTTTT

clone_size: few
d_call: .
v_call: TRBV28
j_call: TRBJ1-2
cdr3_length: 16
cdr3_aa: CASSSPNRDAGNGYTF
cdr3_nt: TGTGCCAGCAGTTCACCCAACCGGGACGCAGGGAATGGCTACACCTTC

clone_size: .
d_call: .
v_call: TRBV6-1
j_call: TRBJ2-7
cdr3_length: 10
cdr3_aa: CASSDRGLYF
cdr3_nt: TGTGCCAGCAGTGACAGGGGCCTGTACTTC

clone_size: .
d_call: .
v_call: TRBV5-6
j_call: TRBJ2-7
cdr3_length: 14
cdr3_aa: CASRSDSYRYEQYF
cdr3_nt: TGTGCCAGCAGGTCGGACTCATACCGCTACGAGCAGTACTTC

clone_size: .
d_call: .
v_call: TRBV12-5
j_call: TRBJ1-1
cdr3_length: 13
cdr3_aa: CASALQGSTEAFF
cdr3_nt: TGTGCTAGTGCCCTACAGGGATCCACTGAAGCTTTCTTT